This TCR beta chain was documented in a study of molecular identifiers for immune sequencing clone quantification. Study at large: In replicates, RNA from approximately 22,000 or 94,000 naive CD8 cells was split five ways, four sequenced.

CDR1 and CDR2 from the germline V gene are LGHDT and YNNKEL (reference sequence). With 2 bases clipped from V and 4 bases from J, the junction kept 10 bases outside the gene matches. This CDR3 region has 17 residues. In TCRdb, the PCR reads were re-called with MiXCR into one record per CDR3 protein. Here the sample spans some 680,000 distinct CDR3 sequences, 25% being singletons. General study findings and limits: Jurkat TCR RNA spiked in from one cell (amid 800,000 to 1,000,000 naive cells) was reportedly detectable. Sharing of a barcode by identical TCR molecules could cause highly expanded clone sizes to be underestimated.

A word on this clonotype: No antigen is known for it.

V gene TRBV3-1 combines with J gene TRBJ2-3; 9 bases map to TRBD2. Sequences were obtained from naive CD8+ T cells from blood, with Jurkat cell RNA spiked in. The subset denotes: FACS-sorted CD8+CD4-CCR7+CD45RA+ naive T cells. This clonotype originated in a human donor in good health. Some libraries in this study had Jurkat cell RNA spiked in. The CDR3 DNA is TGTGCCAGCAGCCAATTTAGGGGACTAGCTTTATCAGATACGCAGTATTTT. As protein: CASSQFRGLALSDTQYF.